These 10 T cell receptor beta chains share one sample of origin, sequenced in a study of identical twins. MiXCR was run by TCRdb on the 5' RACE reads, yielding one entry per CDR3 protein. The sample consists of approximately 630,000 distinct CDR3 sequences, less than 9% of them appearing once. This same sample was also part of a study on yellow fever vaccine responses in identical twins.

Input material: PBMCs. The receptors originated from a woman aged 18-29 years in good health.

The rearrangement joins TRBV27 to TRBJ2-7; maybe TRBD1 (5 bases). With 5 bases removed from V and 7 bases from J, the gap between germline ends came to 12 bases. The germline V gene encodes CDR1 MNHEY and CDR2 SMNVEV (reference sequence). The CDR3 has 12 amino acids. CDR3 nucleotides: TGTGCCAGCAGTGCACCAGGGATGGAGCAGTACGTC. It encodes CASSAPGMEQYV.

V is TRBV9 and J is TRBJ1-1; D is possibly TRBD1 (5 bases). Germline CDR1 reads SGDLS; CDR2 reads YYNGEE. CDR3 length equals 13 residues. Trimming cost V 6 bases and J 4 bases, with 13 bases left between them. CDR3 protein: CASTRRVGTEAFF. CDR3 sequence (DNA): TGTGCCAGCACACGCAGGGTGGGCACTGAAGCTTTCTTT.

The rearrangement uses TRBV14 and TRBJ2-2; maybe TRBD1 (5 bases). Trimming removed 2 bases from V and 9 bases from J, with 13 bases in between. This CDR3 is built from 14 residues. Germline V gene lookup returns CDR1 SGHDN and CDR2 FVKESK. The CDR3 nucleotides are TGTGCCAGCAGCCAAATAACAAGGGGAAGGGAGCTGTTTTTT. It is translated as CASSQITRGRELFF. Based on the CDR3 plus reference TRBV14 and TRBJ2-2, the full variable domain is EAGVTQFPSHSVIEKGQTVTLRCDPISGHDNLYWYRRVMGKEIKFLLHFVKESKQDESGMPNNRFLAERTGGTYSTLKVQPAELEDSGVYFCASSQITRGRELFFGEGSRLTVL.

This clonotype showed up many times. This chain joins TRBV5-1 and TRBJ2-2; TRBD2 aligns across 8 bases. This CDR3 region has 16 residues. The V gene's germline CDR1 is SGHRS and CDR2 YFSETQ. The V gene end was trimmed by 0 bases and the J gene end by 3 bases; junction bases not matched to a gene: 4. The chain's CDR3 is CASSLVLAAYTGELFF. In nucleotides, the CDR3 is TGCGCCAGCAGCTTGGTACTAGCGGCGTACACCGGGGAGCTGTTTTTT.

This clonotype has only a few counts. The chain links TRBV7-9 to TRBJ2-2, with a tentative D call TRBD2 (6 bases). The V end lost 10 bases, the J end lost 7 bases, and 13 bases lay between the germline ends. This CDR3 region has 12 residues. Germline CDR1 and CDR2: SEHNR and FQNEAQ (reference sequence). This CDR3 reads CATHGGVGELFF. The CDR3 DNA sequence: TGTGCCACTCACGGAGGGGTCGGGGAGCTGTTTTTT.

The chain combines TRBV12-3 or TRBV12-4 with TRBJ1-4; D is possibly TRBD1 (5 bases). The CDR3 extends over 15 amino acids. The ends were cut back, 6 bases at V and 7 bases at J, with 18 bases in the middle. The DNA of the CDR3 is TGTGCCAGCAGACCAACCGGGACCGCGTTTGAAAAACTGTTTTTT. Its translation is CASRPTGTAFEKLFF.

This clonotype was seen many times. The V call is TRBV7-9, the J call TRBJ2-1, with 12 bases aligning to TRBD2. With 5 bases clipped from V and 7 bases from J, the junction kept 9 bases outside the gene matches. Germline V gene sequence: CDR1 SEHNR, CDR2 FQNEAQ (reference sequence). The CDR3 has 16 amino acids. CDR3 bases: TGTGCCAGCAGCACCAGGACTAGCGGGGAATGGAATGAGCAGTTCTTC. This gives the protein CASSTRTSGEWNEQFF.

In this sample, this clonotype turned up a few times. V and J are TRBV18 and TRBJ1-5, with 7 bases matching TRBD1. V was clipped by 4 bases and J by 1 base; unmatched bases: 4. Germline values: CDR1 KGHSH, CDR2 LQKENI. The CDR3 runs 15 residues. The CDR3 region is CASSQGQESNQPQHF. CDR3 DNA sequence: TGTGCCAGCTCACAAGGACAGGAAAGCAATCAGCCCCAGCATTTT.

This clonotype was recorded a few times. The V and J genes are TRBV28 and TRBJ2-7; 7 positions match TRBD1. Germline-derived CDR1 and CDR2 are MDHEN and SYDVKM. This CDR3 is 13 amino acids long. CDR3 bases: TGTGCCAGCAGTTCACCCGGGACAGCCGGGGTGGACGTC. It yields the protein CASSSPGTAGVDV.

This clonotype was counted many times. The rearrangement joins TRBV12-3 or TRBV12-4 to TRBJ1-5; D remains ambiguous. The CDR3 covers 12 residues. With 7 bases removed from V and 3 bases from J, the gap between germline ends came to 7 bases. CDR3 bases: TGTGCCAGCATGGGAAACAATCAGCCCCAGCATTTT. As protein: CASMGNNQPQHF.